This TCR beta chain was documented in a study of cytomegalovirus exposure and HLA in healthy donors. Study conclusions and caveats: High specificity and sensitivity for cytomegalovirus status were reported for the classifier.

The junction had 16 bases not matched to a gene; V was cut back by 6 bases and J by 1 base. The CDR3 length is 18 residues. The V gene's germline CDR1 is MDHEN and CDR2 SYDVKM. Of note for this clone: The target antigen is unknown.

Both 60 Vbeta primers and 13 Jbeta primers went into the PCR. Produced via immunoSEQ multiplex PCR; TCRdb's table is partial and in-frame only. The table has some 130,000 clones, 80% seen once. The sample consisted of PBMCs. This sequence originates from a man aged 30 to 39 in good health and CMV-seronegative. The chain carries TRBV28 and TRBJ1-1; 8 bases line up with TRBD1. CDR3 residues: CASSRGQGLVIWNTEAFF. As DNA, the CDR3 is TGTGCCAGCAGCAGAGGACAGGGCCTAGTTATATGGAACACTGAAGCTTTCTTT.